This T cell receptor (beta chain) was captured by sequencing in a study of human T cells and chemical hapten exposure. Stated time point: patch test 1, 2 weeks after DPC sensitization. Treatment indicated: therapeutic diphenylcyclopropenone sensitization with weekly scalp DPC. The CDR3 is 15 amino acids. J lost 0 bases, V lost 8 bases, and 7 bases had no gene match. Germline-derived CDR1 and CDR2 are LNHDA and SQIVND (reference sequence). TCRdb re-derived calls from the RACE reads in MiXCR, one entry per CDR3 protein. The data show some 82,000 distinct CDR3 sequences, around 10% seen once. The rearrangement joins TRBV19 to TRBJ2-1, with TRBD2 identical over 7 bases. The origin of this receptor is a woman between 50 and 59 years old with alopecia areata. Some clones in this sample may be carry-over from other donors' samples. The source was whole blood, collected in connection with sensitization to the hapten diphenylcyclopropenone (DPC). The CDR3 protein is CASRAGLSSYNEQFF. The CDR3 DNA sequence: TGTGCCAGTCGAGCGGGACTGAGCTCCTACAATGAGCAGTTCTTC.